In this sample, the clone carrying this T cell receptor beta chain turned up once. Its matching antigen is unknown. V gave up 0 bases and J gave up 7 bases, with 10 bases separating them. The CDR3 covers 13 residues. The V gene's germline CDR1 is GTSNPN and CDR2 SVGIG (reference sequence). Blood CD8+ and CD4+ T cells underwent high-throughput TCR beta sequencing. The source of the sample is a study of CD8 T cells in Susac syndrome. Study-wide findings and caveats: In Susac patients, clonal expansion was not detected in CD4+ cells. The authors acknowledged that their TCR sequencing and HLA analysis involved a relatively small number of individuals.

Reverse transcription of about 0.45 to 1 ug RNA was performed with random hexamers. Amplification of TCR beta CDR3 across 54 Vbeta and 13 Jbeta was performed with immunoSEQ multiplex PCR. TCRdb processed the immunoSEQ multiplex PCR reads anew with MiXCR; each CDR3 protein has one entry. The sample has tens of thousands of distinct CDR3 sequences; 90% to 95% are singletons. The genes are TRBV30 and TRBJ2-1; D might be TRBD2 (5 bases). Sequenced material: CD4+ T cells from PBMCs. This clonotype was sampled from a human donor with Susac syndrome. The CDR3 spells CAWSVRDGNEQFF. The CDR3, as DNA: TGTGCCTGGAGTGTACGGGATGGTAATGAGCAGTTCTTC.